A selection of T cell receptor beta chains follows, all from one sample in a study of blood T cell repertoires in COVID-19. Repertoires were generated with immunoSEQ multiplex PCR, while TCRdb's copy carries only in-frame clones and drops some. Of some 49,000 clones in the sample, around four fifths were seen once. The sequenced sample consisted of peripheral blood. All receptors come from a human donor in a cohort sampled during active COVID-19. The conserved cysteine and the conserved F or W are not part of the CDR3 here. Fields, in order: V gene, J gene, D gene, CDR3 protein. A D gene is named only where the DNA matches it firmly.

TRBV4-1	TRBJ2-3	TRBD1	ASSQGGGSSTDTQY
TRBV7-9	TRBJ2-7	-	ASSATGTDYSYEQY
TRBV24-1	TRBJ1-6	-	ATSDNWADSPLH
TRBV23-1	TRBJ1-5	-	ASSGRVRNQPQH
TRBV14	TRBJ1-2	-	ASSHRRGSGYGYT
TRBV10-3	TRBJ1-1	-	ATEDMGTEAF
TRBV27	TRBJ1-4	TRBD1	ASSWGQGKLF
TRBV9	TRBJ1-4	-	ASSVGQINEKLF
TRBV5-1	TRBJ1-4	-	ASSLSLPTNEKLF
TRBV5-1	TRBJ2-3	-	ASREYTSTDTQY
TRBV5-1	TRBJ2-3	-	ASSPTDTGPSTDTQY
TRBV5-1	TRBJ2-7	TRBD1	ASSWTGGHYEQY
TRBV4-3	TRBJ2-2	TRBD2	ASSRSGGTTGELF